This T cell receptor beta chain originates from a study of regulatory T cells in long-lasting Graves disease. To make TCR beta libraries, researchers used iRepertoire HTBI primers and Arm-PCR of CDR3 regions. A single record per CDR3 protein comes from TCRdb applying MiXCR to the multiplex PCR reads. The repertoire holds roughly 500,000 distinct CDR3 sequences, with around a fifth as singletons. Specified time point: persistent/refractory GD, antithyroid drugs over 5 years with positive TRAb. Extracted RNA from PBMCs served as the source of the TCR library. This clonotype has at least ten counts. Sequencing was performed on peripheral blood mononuclear cells (PBMCs), taken when the disease was refractory, from a patient treated with antithyroid drugs. The TCR originated in a female donor with Graves disease.

The CDR3 bases are TGTGCCAGCAGCTTAGCGGCAGTGTTATACACTGAAGCTTTCTTT. Translated: CASSLAAVLYTEAFF. The chain joins TRBV7-2 to TRBJ1-1; no reliable D call. Trimming removed 0 bases from V and 3 bases from J, with 11 bases in between. Germline assignment: CDR1 SGHTA and CDR2 FQGNSA. CDR3 size: 15 residues.